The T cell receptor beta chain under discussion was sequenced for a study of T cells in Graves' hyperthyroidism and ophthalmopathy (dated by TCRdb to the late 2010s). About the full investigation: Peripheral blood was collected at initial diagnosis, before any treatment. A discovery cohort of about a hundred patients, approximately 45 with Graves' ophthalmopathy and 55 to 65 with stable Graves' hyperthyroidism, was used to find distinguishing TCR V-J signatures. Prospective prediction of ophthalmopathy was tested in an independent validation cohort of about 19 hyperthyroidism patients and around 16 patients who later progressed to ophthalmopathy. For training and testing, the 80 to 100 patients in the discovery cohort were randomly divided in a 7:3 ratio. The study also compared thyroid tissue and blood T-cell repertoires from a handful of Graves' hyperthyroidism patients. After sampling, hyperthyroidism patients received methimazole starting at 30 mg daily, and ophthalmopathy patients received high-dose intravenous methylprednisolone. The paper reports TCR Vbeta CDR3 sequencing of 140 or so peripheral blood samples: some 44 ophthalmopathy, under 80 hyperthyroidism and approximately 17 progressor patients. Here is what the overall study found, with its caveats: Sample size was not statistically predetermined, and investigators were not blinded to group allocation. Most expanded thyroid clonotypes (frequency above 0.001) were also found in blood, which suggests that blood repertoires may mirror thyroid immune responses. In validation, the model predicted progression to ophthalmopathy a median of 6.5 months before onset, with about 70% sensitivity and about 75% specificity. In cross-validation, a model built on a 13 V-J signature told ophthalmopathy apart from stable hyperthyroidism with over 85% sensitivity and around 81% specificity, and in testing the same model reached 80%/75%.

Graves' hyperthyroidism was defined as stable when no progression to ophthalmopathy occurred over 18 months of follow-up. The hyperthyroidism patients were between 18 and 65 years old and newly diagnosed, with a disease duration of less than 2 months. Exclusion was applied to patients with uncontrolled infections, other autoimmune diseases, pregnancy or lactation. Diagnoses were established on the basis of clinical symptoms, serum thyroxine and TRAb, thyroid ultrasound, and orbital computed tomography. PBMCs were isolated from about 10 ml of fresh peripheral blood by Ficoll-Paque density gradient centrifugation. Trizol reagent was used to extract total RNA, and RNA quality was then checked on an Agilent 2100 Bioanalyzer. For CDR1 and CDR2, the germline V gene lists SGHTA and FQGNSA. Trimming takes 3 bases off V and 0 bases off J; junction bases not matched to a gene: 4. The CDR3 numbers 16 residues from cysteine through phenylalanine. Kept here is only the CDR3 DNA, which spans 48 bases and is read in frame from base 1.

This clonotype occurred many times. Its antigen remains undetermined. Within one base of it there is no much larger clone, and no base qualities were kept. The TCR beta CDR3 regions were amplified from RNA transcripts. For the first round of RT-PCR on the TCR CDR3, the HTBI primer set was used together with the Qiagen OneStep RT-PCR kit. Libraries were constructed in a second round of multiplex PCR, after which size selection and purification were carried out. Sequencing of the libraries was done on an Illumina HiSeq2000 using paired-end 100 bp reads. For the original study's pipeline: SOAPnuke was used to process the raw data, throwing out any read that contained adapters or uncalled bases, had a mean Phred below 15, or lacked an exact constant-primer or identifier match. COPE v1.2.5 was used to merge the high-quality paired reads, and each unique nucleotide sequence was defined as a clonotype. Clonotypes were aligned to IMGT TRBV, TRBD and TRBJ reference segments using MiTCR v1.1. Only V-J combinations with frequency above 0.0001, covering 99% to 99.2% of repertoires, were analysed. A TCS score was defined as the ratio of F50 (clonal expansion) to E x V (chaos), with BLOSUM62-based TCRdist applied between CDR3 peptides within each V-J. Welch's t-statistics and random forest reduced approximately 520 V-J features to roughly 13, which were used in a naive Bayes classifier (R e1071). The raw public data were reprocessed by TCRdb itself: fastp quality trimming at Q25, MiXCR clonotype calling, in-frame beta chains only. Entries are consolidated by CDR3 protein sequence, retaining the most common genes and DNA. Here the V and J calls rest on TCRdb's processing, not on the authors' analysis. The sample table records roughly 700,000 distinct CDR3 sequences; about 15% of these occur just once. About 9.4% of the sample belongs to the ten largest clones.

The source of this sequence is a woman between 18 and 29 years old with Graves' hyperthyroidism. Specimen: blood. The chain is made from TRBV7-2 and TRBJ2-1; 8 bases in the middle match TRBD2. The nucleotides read TGTGCCAGCAGCTTCCTAGCGGGCTACTCCTACAATGAGCAGTTCTTC. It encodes CASSFLAGYSYNEQFF.